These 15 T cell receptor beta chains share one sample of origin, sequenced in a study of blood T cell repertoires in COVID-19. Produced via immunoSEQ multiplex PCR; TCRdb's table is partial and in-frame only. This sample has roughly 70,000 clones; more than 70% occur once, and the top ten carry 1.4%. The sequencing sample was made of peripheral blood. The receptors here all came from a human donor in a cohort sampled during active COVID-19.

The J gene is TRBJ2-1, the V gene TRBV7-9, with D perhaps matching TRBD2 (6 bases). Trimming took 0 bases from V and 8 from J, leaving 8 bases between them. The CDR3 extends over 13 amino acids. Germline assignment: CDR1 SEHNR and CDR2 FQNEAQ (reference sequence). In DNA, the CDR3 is TGTGCCAGCAGCTTAGCGGGCGGGGATGAGCAGTTCTTC. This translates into CASSLAGGDEQFF.

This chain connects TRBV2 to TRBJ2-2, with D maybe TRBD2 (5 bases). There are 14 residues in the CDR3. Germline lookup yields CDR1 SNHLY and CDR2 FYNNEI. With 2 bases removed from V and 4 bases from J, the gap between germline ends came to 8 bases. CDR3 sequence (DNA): TGTGCCAGCAGTGAAAGCGGCGTCACCGGGGAGCTGTTTTTT. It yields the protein CASSESGVTGELFF. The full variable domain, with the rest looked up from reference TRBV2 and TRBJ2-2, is EPEVTQTPSHQVTQMGQEVILRCVPISNHLYFYWYRQILGQKVEFLVSFYNNEISEKSEIFDDQFSVERPDGSNFTLKIRSTKLEDSAMYFCASSESGVTGELFFGEGSRLTVL.

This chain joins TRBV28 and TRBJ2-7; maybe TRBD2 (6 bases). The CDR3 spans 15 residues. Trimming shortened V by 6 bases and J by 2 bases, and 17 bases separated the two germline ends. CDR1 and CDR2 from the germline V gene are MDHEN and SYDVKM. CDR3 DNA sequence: TGTGCCAGCAGGGCGGGGAGCGGAGAAGCCTACGAGCAGTACTTC. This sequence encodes CASRAGSGEAYEQYF.

CDR3: CATDGGVGFEQYF. The CDR3 bases are TGTGCCACCGACGGGGGAGTAGGATTCGAGCAGTACTTC. The rearrangement links TRBV28 to TRBJ2-7; the D gene is possibly TRBD2 (6 bases). Germline CDR1 MDHEN, CDR2 SYDVKM. The CDR3 is 13 residues long. V was clipped by 10 bases and J by 6 bases, with 19 bases between them.

The CDR3 bases are TGTGCCACCAGTGATTCAACAGGGTTAACTGAAGCTTTCTTT. Its protein is CATSDSTGLTEAFF. The chain joins TRBV24-1 to TRBJ1-1; a possible D gene is TRBD1 (6 bases). This CDR3 has 14 residues. CDR1 is KGHDR and CDR2 is SFDVKD in the germline V gene. With 2 bases removed from V and 5 bases from J, the gap between germline ends came to 11 bases.

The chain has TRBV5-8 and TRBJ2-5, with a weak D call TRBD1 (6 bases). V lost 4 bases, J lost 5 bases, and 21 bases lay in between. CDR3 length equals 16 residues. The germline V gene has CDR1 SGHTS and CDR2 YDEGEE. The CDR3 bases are TGTGCCAGCAGCGCCACAGGGATTCATCCTCGGGAGACCCAGTACTTC. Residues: CASSATGIHPRETQYF.

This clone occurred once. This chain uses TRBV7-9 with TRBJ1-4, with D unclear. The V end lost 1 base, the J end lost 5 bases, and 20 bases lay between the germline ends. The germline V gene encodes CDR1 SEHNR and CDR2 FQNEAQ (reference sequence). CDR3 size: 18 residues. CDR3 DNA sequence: TGTGCCAGCAGCTTAGGAGTGCTCGGGAATCCCTTAAATGAAAAACTGTTTTTT. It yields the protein CASSLGVLGNPLNEKLFF. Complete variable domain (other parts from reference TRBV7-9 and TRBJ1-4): DTGVSQNPRHKITKRGQNVTFRCDPISEHNRLYWYRQTLGQGPEFLTYFQNEAQLEKSRLLSDRFSAERPKGSFSTLEIQRTEQGDSAMYLCASSLGVLGNPLNEKLFFGSGTQLSVL.

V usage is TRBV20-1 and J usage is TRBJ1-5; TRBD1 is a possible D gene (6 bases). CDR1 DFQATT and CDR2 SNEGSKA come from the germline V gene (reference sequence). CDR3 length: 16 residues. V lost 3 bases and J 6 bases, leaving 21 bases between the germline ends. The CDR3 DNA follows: TGCAGTGCTAGTAGTGGGGACTCGGGAGGGGGTCAGCCCCAGCATTTT. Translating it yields CSASSGDSGGGQPQHF.

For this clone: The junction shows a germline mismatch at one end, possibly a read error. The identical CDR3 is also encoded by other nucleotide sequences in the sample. The CDR3 protein is CASRGQVGELFF. CDR3 DNA sequence: TGTGCCAGCAGGGGACAGGTCGGGGAACTGTTTTTT. This sequence joins TRBV2 and TRBJ2-2; 8 bases match TRBD1. The CDR3 loop spans 12 amino acids. Germline CDR1 is SNHLY and CDR2 is FYNNEI.

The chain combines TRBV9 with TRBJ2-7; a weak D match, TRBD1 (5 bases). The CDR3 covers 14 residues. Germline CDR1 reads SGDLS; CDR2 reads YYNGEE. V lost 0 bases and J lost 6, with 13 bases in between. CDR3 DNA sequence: TGTGCCAGCAGCGTAGAGGTCAGGGCCTCCGAGCAGTACTTC. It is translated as CASSVEVRASEQYF.

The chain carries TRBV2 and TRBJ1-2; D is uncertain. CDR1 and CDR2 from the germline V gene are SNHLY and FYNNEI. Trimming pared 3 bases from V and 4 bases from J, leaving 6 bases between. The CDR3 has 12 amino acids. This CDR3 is CASSERSYGYTF. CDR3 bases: TGTGCCAGCAGTGAGAGAAGCTATGGCTACACCTTC.

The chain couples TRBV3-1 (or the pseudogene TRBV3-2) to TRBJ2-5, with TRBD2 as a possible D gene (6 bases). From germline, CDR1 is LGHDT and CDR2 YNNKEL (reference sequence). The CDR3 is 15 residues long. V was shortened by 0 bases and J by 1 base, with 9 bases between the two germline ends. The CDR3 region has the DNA TGTGCCAGCAGCCAAGAGGGGACTCTCCAAGAGACCCAGTACTTC. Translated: CASSQEGTLQETQYF.

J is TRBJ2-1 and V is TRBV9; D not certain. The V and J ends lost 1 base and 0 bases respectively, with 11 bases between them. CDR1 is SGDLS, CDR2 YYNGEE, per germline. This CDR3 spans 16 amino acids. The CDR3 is CASSVSLTGSYNEQFF. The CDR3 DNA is TGTGCCAGCAGCGTAAGTCTAACGGGCTCCTACAATGAGCAGTTCTTC.

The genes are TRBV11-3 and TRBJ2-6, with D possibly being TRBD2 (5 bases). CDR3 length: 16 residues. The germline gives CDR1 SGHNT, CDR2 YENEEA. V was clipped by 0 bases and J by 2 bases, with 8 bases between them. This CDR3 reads CASSLDSGTGANVLTF. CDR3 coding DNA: TGTGCCAGCAGCTTAGACTCGGGGACTGGGGCCAACGTCCTGACTTTC.

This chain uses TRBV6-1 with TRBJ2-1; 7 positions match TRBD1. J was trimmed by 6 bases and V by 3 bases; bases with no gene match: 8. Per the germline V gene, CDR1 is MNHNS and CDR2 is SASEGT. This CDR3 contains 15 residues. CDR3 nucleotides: TGTGCCAGCAGTGATAGGGGGCCAGATCTCAATGAGCAGTTCTTC. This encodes CASSDRGPDLNEQFF.